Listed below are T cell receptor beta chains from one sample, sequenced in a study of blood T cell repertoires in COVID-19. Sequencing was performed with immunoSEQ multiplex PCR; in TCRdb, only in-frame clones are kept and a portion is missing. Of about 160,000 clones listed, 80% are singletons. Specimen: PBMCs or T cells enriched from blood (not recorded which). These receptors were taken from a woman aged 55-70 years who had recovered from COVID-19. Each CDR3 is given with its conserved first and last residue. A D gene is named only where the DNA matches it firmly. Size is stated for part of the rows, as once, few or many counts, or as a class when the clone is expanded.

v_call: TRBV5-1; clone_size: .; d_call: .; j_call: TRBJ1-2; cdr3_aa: CASSWETGKANYGYTF; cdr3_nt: TGCGCCAGCAGCTGGGAAACAGGGAAAGCTAACTATGGCTACACCTTC
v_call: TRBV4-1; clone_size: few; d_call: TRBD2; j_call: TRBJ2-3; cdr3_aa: CASSLAGGADTQYF; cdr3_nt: TGCGCCAGTTCGCTAGCGGGGGGTGCAGATACGCAGTATTTT
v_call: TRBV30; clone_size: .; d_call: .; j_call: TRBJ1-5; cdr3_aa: CAWSVQDRTGPQHF; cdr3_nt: TGTGCCTGGAGTGTACAAGACAGAACAGGGCCCCAGCATTTT
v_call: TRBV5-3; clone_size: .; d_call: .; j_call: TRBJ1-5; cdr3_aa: CARSLDSGQPQHF; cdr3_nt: TGTGCCAGAAGCTTGGACAGCGGTCAGCCCCAGCATTTT
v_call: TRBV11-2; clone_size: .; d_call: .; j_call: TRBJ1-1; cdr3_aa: CASSLAGRGLIGDTEAFF; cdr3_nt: TGTGCCAGCAGCTTAGCTGGCAGGGGCCTTATAGGGGACACTGAAGCTTTCTTT
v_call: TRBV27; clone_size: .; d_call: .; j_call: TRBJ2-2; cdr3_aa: CASSSRQTNTGELFF; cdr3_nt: TGTGCCAGCAGTTCGCGACAGACGAACACCGGGGAGCTGTTTTTT
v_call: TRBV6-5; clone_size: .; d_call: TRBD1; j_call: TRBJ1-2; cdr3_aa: CASSYWDRTGYTF; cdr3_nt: TGTGCCAGCAGTTACTGGGACAGGACCGGCTACACCTTC
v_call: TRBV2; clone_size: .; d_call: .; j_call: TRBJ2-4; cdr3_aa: CASIQGRAKNIQYF; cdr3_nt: TGTGCCAGCATACAGGGCAGAGCCAAAAACATTCAGTACTTC
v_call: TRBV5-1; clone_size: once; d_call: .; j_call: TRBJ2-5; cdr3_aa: CASSVVLAQTQYF; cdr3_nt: TGCGCCAGCAGCGTGGTCCTGGCTCAGACCCAGTACTTC
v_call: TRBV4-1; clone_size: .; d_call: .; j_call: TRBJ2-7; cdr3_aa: CASSQGPLGAYEQYF; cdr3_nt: TGCGCCAGCAGCCAAGGTCCATTAGGGGCCTACGAGCAGTACTTC
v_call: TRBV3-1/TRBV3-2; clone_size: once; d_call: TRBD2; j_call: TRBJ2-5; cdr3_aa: CASSQGRLAEETQYF; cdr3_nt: TGTGCCAGCAGCCAAGGGAGACTAGCGGAAGAGACCCAGTACTTC
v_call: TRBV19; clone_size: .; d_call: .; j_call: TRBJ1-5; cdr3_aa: CASSIDSYQPQHF; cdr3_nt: TGTGCCAGTAGTATCGACAGCTATCAGCCCCAGCATTTT
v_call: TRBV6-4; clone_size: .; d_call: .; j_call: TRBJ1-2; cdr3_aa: CATLKAKTGRNYGYTF; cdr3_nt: TGTGCCACACTTAAAGCGAAAACAGGCCGTAACTATGGCTACACCTTC
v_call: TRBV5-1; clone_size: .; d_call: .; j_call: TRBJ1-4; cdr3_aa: CASSPSTGARSGEKLFF; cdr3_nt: TGCGCCAGCAGCCCCTCAACCGGGGCCCGTAGCGGTGAAAAACTGTTTTTT
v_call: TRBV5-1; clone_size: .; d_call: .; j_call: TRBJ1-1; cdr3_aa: CASSGRGKEDTEAFF; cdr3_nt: TGCGCCAGCAGCGGTAGGGGTAAAGAGGACACTGAAGCTTTCTTT
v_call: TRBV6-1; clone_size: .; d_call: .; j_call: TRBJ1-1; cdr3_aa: CASSEGRVGTEAFF; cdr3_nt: TGTGCCAGCAGTGAAGGCAGGGTCGGGACTGAAGCTTTCTTT